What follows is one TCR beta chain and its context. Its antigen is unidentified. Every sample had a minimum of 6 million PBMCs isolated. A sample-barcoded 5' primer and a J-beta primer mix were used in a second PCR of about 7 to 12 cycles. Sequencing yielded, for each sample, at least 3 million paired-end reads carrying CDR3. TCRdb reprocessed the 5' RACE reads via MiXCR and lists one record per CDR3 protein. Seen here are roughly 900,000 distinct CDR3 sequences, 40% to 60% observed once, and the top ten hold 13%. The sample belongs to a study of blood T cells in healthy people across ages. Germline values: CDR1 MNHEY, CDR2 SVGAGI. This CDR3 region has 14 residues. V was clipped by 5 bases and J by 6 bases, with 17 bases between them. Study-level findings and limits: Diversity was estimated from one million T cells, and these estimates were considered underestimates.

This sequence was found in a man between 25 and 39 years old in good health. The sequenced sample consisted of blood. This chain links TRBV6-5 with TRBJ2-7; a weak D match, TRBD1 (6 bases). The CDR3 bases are TGTGCCAGCAGTAGGACAGCCCGGTCCACCGAGCAGTACTTC. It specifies CASSRTARSTEQYF.